This TCR beta chain appears in the sequencing data of a study of early T cells in non-severe SARS-CoV-2 infection. The study, taken as a whole, reports: Missing private and CD4 specificities, VDJdb matching favored anti-spike CD8 responses.

This clonotype occurred a few times. The antigen remains unidentified. A single record per CDR3 protein comes from TCRdb applying MiXCR to the 5' RACE reads. The sample contains around 59,000 distinct CDR3 sequences, 9.5% to 15% of which appear only once. This TCR derives from an adult who was a healthcare worker with PCR-confirmed SARS-CoV-2 infection or an uninfected control (not recorded which). Sequenced material: whole blood.

This CDR3 reads CASSFGSHTQYF. In nucleotides, the CDR3 is TGTGCCAGCAGTTTCGGCTCCCATACGCAGTATTTT. The chain links TRBV28 to TRBJ2-3, with D unclear. Per the germline V gene, CDR1 is MDHEN and CDR2 is SYDVKM. Trimming stripped 3 bases from V and 7 bases from J, with 8 bases between. The CDR3 consists of 12 residues.